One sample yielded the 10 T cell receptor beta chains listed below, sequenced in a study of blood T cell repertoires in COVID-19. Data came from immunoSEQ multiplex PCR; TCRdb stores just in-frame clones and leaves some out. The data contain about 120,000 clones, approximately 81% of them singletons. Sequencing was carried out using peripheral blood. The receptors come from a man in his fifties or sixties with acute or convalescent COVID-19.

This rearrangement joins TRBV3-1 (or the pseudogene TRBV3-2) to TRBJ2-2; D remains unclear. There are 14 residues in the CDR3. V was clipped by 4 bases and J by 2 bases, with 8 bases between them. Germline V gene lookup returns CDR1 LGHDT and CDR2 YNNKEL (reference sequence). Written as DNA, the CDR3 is TGTGCCAGCAGCCTGACTCCTAACACCGGGGAGCTGTTTTTT. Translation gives CASSLTPNTGELFF.

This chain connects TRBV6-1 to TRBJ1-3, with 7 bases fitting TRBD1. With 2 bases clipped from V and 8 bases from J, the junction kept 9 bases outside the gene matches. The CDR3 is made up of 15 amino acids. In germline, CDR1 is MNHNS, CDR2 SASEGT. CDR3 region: CASSEFPGGSDTIYF. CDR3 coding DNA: TGTGCCAGCAGTGAATTCCCAGGGGGTAGTGACACCATATATTTT.

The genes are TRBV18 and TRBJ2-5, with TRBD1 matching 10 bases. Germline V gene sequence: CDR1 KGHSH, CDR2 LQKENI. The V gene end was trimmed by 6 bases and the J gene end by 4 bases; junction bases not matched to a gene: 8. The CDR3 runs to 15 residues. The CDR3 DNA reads TGTGCCAGCTCCCCCGGGACAGGGGACGGAGAGACCCAGTACTTC. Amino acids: CASSPGTGDGETQYF.

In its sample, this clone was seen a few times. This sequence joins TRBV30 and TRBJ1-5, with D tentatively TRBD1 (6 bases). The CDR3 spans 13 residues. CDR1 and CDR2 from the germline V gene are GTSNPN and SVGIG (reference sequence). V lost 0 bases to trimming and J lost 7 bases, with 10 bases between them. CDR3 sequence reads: CAWSVGQGQPQHF. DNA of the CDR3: TGTGCCTGGAGTGTCGGGCAGGGGCAGCCCCAGCATTTT.

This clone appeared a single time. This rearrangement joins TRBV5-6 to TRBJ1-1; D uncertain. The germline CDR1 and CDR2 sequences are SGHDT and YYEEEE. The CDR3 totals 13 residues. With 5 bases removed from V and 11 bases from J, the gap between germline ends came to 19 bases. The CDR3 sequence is CASRPLSGETAFF. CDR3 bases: TGTGCCAGCAGGCCTTTGTCGGGAGAGACGGCTTTCTTT.

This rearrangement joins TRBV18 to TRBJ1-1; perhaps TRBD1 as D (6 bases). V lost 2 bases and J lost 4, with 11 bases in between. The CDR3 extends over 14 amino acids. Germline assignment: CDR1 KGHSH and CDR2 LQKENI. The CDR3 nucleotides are TGTGCCAGCTCACCAAACAGGGTCGGCACTGAAGCTTTCTTT. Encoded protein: CASSPNRVGTEAFF.

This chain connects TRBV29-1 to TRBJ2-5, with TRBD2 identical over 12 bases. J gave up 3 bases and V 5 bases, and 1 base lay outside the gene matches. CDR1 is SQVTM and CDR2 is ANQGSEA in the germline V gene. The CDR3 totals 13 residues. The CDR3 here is CSVRTSGEETQYF. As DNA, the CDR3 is TGCAGCGTTAGGACTAGCGGGGAAGAGACCCAGTACTTC.

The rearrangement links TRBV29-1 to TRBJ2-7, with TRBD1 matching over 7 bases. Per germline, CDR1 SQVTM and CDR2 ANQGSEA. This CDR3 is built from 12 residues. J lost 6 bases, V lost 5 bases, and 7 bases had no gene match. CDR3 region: CSVQGGSPEQYF. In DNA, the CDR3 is TGCAGCGTTCAAGGGGGCTCTCCCGAGCAGTACTTC.

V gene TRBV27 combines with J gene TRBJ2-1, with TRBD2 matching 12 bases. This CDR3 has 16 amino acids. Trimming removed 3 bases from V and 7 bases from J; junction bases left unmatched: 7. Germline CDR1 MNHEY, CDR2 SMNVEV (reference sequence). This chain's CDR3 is CASSFPTSGSRNEQFF. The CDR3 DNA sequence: TGTGCCAGCAGTTTCCCGACTAGCGGGAGTCGAAATGAGCAGTTCTTC.

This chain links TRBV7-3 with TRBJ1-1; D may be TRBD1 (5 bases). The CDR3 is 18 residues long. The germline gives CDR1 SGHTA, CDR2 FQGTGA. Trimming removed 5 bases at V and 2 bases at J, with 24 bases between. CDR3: CASSPGYSDGRGNTEAFF. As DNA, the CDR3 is TGTGCCAGCAGCCCTGGCTACTCAGACGGGAGGGGTAACACTGAAGCTTTCTTT.